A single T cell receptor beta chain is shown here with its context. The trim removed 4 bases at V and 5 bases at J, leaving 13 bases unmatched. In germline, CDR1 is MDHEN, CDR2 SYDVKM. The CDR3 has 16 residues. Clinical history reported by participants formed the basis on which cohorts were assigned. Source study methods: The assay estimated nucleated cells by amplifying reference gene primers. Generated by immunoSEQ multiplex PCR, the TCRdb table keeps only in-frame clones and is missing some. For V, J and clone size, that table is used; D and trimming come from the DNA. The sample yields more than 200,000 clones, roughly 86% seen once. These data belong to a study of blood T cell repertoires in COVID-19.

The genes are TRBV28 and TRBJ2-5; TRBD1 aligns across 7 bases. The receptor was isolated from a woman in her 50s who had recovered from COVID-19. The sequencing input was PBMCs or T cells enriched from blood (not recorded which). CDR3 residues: CASSSSGQGVGETQYF. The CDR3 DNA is TGTGCCAGCAGTTCCTCCGGGCAGGGGGTCGGGGAGACCCAGTACTTC.